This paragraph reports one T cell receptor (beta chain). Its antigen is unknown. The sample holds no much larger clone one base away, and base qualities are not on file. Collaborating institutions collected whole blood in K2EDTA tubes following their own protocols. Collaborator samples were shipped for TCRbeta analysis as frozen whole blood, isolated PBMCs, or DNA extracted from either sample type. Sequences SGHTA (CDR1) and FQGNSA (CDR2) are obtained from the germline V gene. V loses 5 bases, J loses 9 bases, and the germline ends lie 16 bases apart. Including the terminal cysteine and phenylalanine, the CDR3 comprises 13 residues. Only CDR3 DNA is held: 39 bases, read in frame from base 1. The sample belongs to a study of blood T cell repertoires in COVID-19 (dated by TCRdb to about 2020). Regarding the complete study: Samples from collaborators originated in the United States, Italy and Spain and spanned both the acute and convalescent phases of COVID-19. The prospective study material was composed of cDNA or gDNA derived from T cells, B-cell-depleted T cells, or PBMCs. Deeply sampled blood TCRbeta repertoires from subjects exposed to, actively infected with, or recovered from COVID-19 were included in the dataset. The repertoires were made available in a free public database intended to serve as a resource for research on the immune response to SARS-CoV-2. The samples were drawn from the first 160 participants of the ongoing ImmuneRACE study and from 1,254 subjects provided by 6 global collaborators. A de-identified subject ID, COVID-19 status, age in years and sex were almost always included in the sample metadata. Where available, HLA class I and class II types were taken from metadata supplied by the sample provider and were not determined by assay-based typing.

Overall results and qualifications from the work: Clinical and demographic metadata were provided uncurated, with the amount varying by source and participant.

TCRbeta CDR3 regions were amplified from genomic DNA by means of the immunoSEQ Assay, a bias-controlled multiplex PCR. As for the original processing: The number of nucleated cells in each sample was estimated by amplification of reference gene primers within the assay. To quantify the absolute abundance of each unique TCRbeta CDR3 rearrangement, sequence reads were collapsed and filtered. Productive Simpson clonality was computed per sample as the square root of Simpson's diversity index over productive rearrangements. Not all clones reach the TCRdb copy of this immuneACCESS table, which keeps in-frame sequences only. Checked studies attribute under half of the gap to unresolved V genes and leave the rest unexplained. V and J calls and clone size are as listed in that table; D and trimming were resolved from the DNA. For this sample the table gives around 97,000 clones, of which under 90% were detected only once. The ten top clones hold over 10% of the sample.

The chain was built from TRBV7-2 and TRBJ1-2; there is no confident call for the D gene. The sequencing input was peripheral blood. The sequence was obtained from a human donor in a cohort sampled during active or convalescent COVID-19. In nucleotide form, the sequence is TGTGCCAGCAGCCGCGGGGATTATGAACGCTACACCTTC. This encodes CASSRGDYERYTF.